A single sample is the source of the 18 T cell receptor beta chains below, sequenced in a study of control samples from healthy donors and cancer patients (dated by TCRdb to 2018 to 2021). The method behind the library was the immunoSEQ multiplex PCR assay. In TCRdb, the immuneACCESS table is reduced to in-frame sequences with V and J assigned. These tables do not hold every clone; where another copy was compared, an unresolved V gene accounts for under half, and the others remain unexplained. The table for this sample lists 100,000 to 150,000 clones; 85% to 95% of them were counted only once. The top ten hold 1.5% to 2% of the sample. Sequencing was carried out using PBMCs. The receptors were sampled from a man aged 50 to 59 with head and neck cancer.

The CDR3 DNA follows: TGTGCCAGCAGCTCCCTACAGGGGGGTCGGACTGAAGCTTTCTTT. Translating it yields CASSSLQGGRTEAFF. V gene TRBV11-2 combines with J gene TRBJ1-1; 8 nucleotides align to TRBD1. CDR3 size: 15 residues. Trimming cost V 4 bases and J 5 bases; bases outside gene matches: 9. Germline V CDR1 and CDR2: SGHAT, FQNNGV.

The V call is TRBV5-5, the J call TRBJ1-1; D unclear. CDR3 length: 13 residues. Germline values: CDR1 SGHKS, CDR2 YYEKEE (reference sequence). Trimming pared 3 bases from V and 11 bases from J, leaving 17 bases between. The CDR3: CASSSPGPSRAFF. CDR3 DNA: TGTGCCAGCAGCTCACCGGGCCCCTCGCGGGCTTTCTTT.

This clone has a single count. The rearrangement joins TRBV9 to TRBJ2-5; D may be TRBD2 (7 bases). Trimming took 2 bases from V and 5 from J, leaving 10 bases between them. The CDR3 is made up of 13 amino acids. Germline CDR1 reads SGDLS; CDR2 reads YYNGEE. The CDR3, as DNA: TGTGCCAGCAGCGTTCGGGGGGCTGAGACCCAGTACTTC. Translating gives CASSVRGAETQYF.

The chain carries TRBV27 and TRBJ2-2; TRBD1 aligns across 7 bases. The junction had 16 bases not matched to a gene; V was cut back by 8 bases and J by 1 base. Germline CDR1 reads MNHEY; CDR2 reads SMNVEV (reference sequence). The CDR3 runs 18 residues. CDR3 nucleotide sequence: TGTGCCAGCCCTATGCCGACTCCCGGGACAGAGAACACCGGGGAGCTGTTTTTT. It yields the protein CASPMPTPGTENTGELFF.

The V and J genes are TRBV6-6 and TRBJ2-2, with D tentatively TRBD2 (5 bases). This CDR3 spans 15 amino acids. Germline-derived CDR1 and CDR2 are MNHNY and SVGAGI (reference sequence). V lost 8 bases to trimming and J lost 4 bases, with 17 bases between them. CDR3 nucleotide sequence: TGTGCCAGCCGGAGAGGCCAAGGAGGCACCGGGGAGCTGTTTTTT. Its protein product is CASRRGQGGTGELFF.

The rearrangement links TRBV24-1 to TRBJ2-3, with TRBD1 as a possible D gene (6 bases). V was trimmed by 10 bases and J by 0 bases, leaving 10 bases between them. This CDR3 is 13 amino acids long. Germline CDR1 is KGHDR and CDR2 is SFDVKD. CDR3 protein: CATQGRSTDTQYF. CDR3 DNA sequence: TGTGCCACTCAGGGGAGAAGCACAGATACGCAGTATTTT.

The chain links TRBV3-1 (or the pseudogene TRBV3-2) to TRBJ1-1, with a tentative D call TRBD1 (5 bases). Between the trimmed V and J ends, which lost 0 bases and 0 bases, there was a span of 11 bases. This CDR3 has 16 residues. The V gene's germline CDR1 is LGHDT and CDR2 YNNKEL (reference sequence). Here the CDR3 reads CASSQDWGVLNTEAFF. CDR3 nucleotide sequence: TGTGCCAGCAGCCAAGATTGGGGGGTTCTGAACACTGAAGCTTTCTTT.

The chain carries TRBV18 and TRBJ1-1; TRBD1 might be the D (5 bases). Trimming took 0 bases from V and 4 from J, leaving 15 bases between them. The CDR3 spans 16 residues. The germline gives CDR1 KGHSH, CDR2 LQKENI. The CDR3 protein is CASSPPIKGAITEAFF. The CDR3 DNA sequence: TGTGCCAGCTCACCACCCATCAAAGGGGCTATCACTGAAGCTTTCTTT. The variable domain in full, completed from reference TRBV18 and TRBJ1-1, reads NAGVMQNPRHLVRRRGQEARLRCSPMKGHSHVYWYRQLPEEGLKFMVYLQKENIIDESGMPKERFSAEFPKEGPSILRIQQVVRGDSAAYFCASSPPIKGAITEAFFGQGTRLTVV.

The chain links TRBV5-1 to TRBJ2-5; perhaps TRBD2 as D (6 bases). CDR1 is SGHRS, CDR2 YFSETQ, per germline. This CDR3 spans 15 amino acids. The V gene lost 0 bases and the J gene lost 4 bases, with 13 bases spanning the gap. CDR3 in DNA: TGCGCCAGCAGCTTGGGTTCTATGGGGGGAGAGACCCAGTACTTC. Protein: CASSLGSMGGETQYF.

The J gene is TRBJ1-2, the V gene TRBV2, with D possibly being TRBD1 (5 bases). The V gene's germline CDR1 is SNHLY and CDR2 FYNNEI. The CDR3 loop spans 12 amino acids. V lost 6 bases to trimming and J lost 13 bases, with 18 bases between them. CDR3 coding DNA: TGTGCCAGCAGGAGGGACTCCCCAATGAGCACCTTC. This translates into CASRRDSPMSTF.

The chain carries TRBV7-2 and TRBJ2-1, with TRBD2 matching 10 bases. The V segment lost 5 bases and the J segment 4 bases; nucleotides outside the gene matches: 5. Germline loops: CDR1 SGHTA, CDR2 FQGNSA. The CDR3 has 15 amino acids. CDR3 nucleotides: TGTGCCAGCAGCCTGACTAGCGGGCTGTACAATGAGCAGTTCTTC. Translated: CASSLTSGLYNEQFF.

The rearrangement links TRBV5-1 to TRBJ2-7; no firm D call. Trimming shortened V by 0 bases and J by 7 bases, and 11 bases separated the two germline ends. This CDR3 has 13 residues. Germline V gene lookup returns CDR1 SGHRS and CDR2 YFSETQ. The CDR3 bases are TGCGCCAGCAGCTTGGCCGTGGGTGAAGAGCAGTACTTC. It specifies CASSLAVGEEQYF.

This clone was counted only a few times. The CDR3 spells CASSPELVNTEAFF. The CDR3 region has the DNA TGTGCCAGCAGCCCCGAACTAGTTAACACTGAAGCTTTCTTT. V is TRBV5-8 and J is TRBJ1-1; D is uncertain. The CDR3 covers 14 residues. Germline-derived CDR1 and CDR2 are SGHTS and YDEGEE. V lost 4 bases, J lost 2 bases, and 12 bases lay in between.

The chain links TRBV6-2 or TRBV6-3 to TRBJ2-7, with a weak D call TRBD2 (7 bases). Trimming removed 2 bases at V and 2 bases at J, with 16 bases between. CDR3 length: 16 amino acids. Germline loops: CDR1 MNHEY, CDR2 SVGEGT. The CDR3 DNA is TGTGCCAGCAGTTACGGGGGGGGCCTGTTAACCTACGAGCAGTACTTC. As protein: CASSYGGGLLTYEQYF.

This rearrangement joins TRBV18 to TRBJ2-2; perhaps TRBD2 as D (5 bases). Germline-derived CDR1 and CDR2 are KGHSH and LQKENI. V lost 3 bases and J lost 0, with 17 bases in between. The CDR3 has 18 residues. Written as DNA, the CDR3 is TGTGCCAGCTCACCCCGGACGGGAAGTCGATCGAACACCGGGGAGCTGTTTTTT. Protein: CASSPRTGSRSNTGELFF.

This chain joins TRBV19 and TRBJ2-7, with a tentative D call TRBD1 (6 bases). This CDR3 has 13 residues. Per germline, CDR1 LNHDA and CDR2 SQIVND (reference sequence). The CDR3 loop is CAVRGGPTYEQYF. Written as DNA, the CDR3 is TGTGCGGTAAGAGGGGGTCCAACCTACGAGCAGTACTTC.

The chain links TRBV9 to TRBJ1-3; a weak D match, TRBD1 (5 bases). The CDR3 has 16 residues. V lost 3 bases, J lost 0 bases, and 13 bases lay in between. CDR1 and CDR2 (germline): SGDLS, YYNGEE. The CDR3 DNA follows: TGTGCCAGCAGCGCCAATCGACAGAACTCTGGAAACACCATATATTTT. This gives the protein CASSANRQNSGNTIYF. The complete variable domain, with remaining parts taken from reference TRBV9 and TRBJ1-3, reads DSGVTQTPKHLITATGQRVTLRCSPRSGDLSVYWYQQSLDQGLQFLIQYYNGEERAKGNILERFSAQQFPDLHSELNLSSLELGDSALYFCASSANRQNSGNTIYFGEGSWLTVV.

This chain's CDR3 is CASSRSGGASTDTQYF. Here the CDR3 DNA reads TGTGCCAGCTCACGAAGCGGGGGGGCGAGCACAGATACGCAGTATTTT. This sequence joins TRBV18 and TRBJ2-3, with TRBD2 matching 10 bases. The CDR3 is 16 amino acids. The ends lost 4 bases at V and 0 bases at J; junction bases unmatched: 4. Germline V gene data show CDR1 as KGHSH and CDR2 as LQKENI.